Below are 9 T cell receptor beta chains sequenced from a single sample in a study of control samples from healthy donors and cancer patients. Measured with immunoSEQ multiplex PCR; TCRdb has only the in-frame clones, and not every one. The sample consists of about 110,000 clones, approximately 84% of them appearing once. Sequencing was carried out using blood. The receptors originated from a man between 18 and 29 years old in good health.

This clone was detected a few times. This chain links TRBV7-2 with TRBJ1-1, with a tentative D call TRBD1 (6 bases). The CDR3 sequence is 15 residues long. CDR1 and CDR2 (germline): SGHTA, FQGNSA. The V end lost 2 bases, the J end lost 5 bases, and 15 bases lay between the germline ends. CDR3 sequence reads: CASSLISGARTEAFF. CDR3 DNA: TGTGCCAGCAGCTTAATTTCGGGGGCGCGGACTGAAGCTTTCTTT. The full variable domain, completed using reference TRBV7-2 and TRBJ1-1, is GAGVSQSPSNKVTEKGKDVELRCDPISGHTALYWYRQSLGQGLEFLIYFQGNSAPDKSGLPSDRFSAERTGGSVSTLTIQRTQQEDSAVYLCASSLISGARTEAFFGQGTRLTVV.

This chain joins TRBV21-1 and TRBJ1-2. TRBV21-1 is classified as a pseudogene. This CDR3 contains 16 residues. This chain's CDR3 is CASSKEKPGPGCGYTF. DNA of the CDR3: TGTGCCAGCAGCAAAGAAAAACCGGGACCGGGCTGTGGCTACACCTTC.

This clone has a single count. V usage is TRBV6-6 and J usage is TRBJ1-2, with D possibly matching TRBD1 (6 bases). The V gene lost 2 bases and the J gene lost 8 bases, with 18 bases spanning the gap. Germline lookup yields CDR1 MNHNY and CDR2 SVGAGI (reference sequence). The CDR3 consists of 15 residues. The CDR3 loop reads CASSYSRGGSRGYTF. CDR3 bases: TGTGCCAGCAGTTACAGCAGGGGAGGGTCCCGAGGCTACACCTTC.

The chain carries TRBV6-2 or TRBV6-3 and TRBJ1-2; unclear D gene. This CDR3 contains 15 residues. CDR1 and CDR2 (germline): MNHEY, SVGEGT. V lost 0 bases, J lost 0 bases, and 8 bases lay in between. The CDR3, as DNA: TGTGCCAGCAGTTACTCGGTCCTGGCTAACTATGGCTACACCTTC. The encoded protein is CASSYSVLANYGYTF.

This chain links TRBV5-1 with TRBJ1-4; D unresolved. Looked up from germline, CDR1 is SGHRS and CDR2 is YFSETQ. The length of the CDR3 is 13 residues. V lost 3 bases, J lost 3 bases, and 6 bases lay in between. The CDR3 region is CASSSLPNEKLFF. The CDR3 DNA is TGCGCCAGCAGCTCTCTACCTAATGAAAAACTGTTTTTT.

The chain has TRBV3-1 (or the pseudogene TRBV3-2) and TRBJ2-5; D is unresolved. The germline V gene encodes CDR1 LGHDT and CDR2 YNNKEL (reference sequence). This CDR3 spans 12 amino acids. V lost 1 base, J lost 4 bases, and 4 bases lay in between. This CDR3 reads CASSQVVETQYF. CDR3 DNA: TGTGCCAGCAGCCAAGTGGTAGAGACCCAGTACTTC.

This chain uses TRBV30 with TRBJ2-5; 11 bases line up with TRBD2. Germline V lookup: CDR1 GTSNPN, CDR2 SVGIG (reference sequence). The CDR3 extends over 14 amino acids. J lost 5 bases, V lost 1 base, and 3 bases had no gene match. The CDR3 loop reads CAWSGSGGAETQYF. The CDR3 nucleotides read TGTGCCTGGAGTGGTAGCGGGGGGGCGGAGACCCAGTACTTC. Looking up the rest from reference TRBV30 and TRBJ2-5 gives the full variable domain: SQTIHQWPATLVQPVGSPLSLECTVEGTSNPNLYWYRQAAGRGLQLLFYSVGIGQISSEVPQNLSASRPQDRQFILSSKKLLLSDSGFYLCAWSGSGGAETQYFGPGTRLLVL.

The chain links TRBV27 to TRBJ1-4, with 9 bases matching TRBD1. The trim removed 5 bases at V and 8 bases at J, leaving 9 bases unmatched. The CDR3 length is 15 residues. Germline CDR1 reads MNHEY; CDR2 reads SMNVEV (reference sequence). Here the CDR3 DNA reads TGTGCCAGCAGTCCTTCACGGACAGGGGTCGAAAAACTGTTTTTT. This gives the protein CASSPSRTGVEKLFF.

For the CDR3, the DNA is TGTGCCAGCAGCTTAGGAACTAGACACACCTTC. It codes for CASSLGTRHTF. This chain joins TRBV7-9 and TRBJ1-2; D call uncertain. CDR3 size: 11 residues. The germline V and J ends were trimmed by 1 base and 12 bases, with 9 bases remaining between them. Germline V gives CDR1 SEHNR, CDR2 FQNEAQ (reference sequence).